This section outlines one T cell receptor (beta chain) sequence together with its context. The data were obtained in a study of OX40 agonist ivuxolimab in advanced cancers. V was trimmed by 4 bases and J by 2 bases, leaving 15 bases between them. CDR1 and CDR2 (germline): SGHRS, YFSETQ. The CDR3 is 15 residues long. Autoimmune disease history or systemic immunosuppression meant exclusion. The table came from immunoSEQ multiplex PCR; TCRdb's copy has only in-frame clones and leaves some out. The sample lists around 70,000 clones; around nine tenths were seen once. The genes are TRBV5-1 and TRBJ1-1; possibly TRBD1 for D (6 bases). The sequenced sample was CD4+ or CD8+ T cells sorted from blood, obtained in a trial of the OX40 agonist ivuxolimab. The origin of this receptor is an adult with an advanced solid tumor such as melanoma, head and neck, liver or kidney cancer. CDR3 nucleotides: TGCGCCAGCAGCGCGGACGGGACACCAAACACTGAAGCTTTCTTT. It is translated as CASSADGTPNTEAFF. The variable domain in full, completed from reference TRBV5-1 and TRBJ1-1, reads KAGVTQTPRYLIKTRGQQVTLSCSPISGHRSVSWYQQTPGQGLQFLFEYFSETQRNKGNFPGRFSGRQFSNSRSEMNVSTLELGDSALYLCASSADGTPNTEAFFGQGTRLTVV.